This TCR beta chain was sequenced for a study of blood T cell repertoires in COVID-19. Study in general: Both acute and convalescent COVID-19 samples were obtained from the United States, Italy and Spain. PBMCs, B-cell-depleted T cells, or T cells were the source of the cDNA or gDNA that made up the material.

Germline CDR1 SGHNT, CDR2 YYREEE (reference sequence). The CDR3 is made up of 15 amino acids. Between the trimmed V and J ends, which lost 0 bases and 7 bases, there was a span of 11 bases. Assay: immunoSEQ multiplex PCR; the TCRdb copy retains only in-frame clones and omits some. The table includes around 52,000 clones, approximately 90% detected once. The V gene is TRBV5-4, the J gene TRBJ1-6; TRBD1 is a possible D gene (5 bases). The TCR sequence derives from a woman aged 80 or older with acute or convalescent COVID-19. The sample was peripheral blood. CDR3 sequence: CASSLGAGRNSPLHF. The CDR3 DNA reads as TGTGCCAGCAGCTTGGGGGCAGGGCGAAATTCACCCCTCCACTTT.